One sample yielded the 10 T cell receptor beta chains listed below, sequenced in a study of graft-versus-host responses after intestinal transplantation. Which antigens these TCRs recognize remains unknown. Profiling relied on immunoSEQ multiplex PCR, and the TCRdb table lists in-frame clones only, not all of them. The table has 85,000 to 100,000 clones, 80% to 95% seen once. Material: unstimulated CD4+ T cells sorted from spleen or lymph node cells, obtained before transplant. These receptors all come from a human donor who was the organ donor for an intestinal transplant.

This chain connects TRBV15 to TRBJ2-1; TRBD2 might be the D (5 bases). The CDR3 contains 15 residues. Trimming pared 5 bases from V and 0 bases from J, leaving 11 bases between. Germline V gives CDR1 LNHNV, CDR2 YYDKDF (reference sequence). CDR3 residues: CATSRNRGSYNEQFF. In DNA, the CDR3 is TGTGCCACCAGCCGGAACCGGGGCTCCTACAATGAGCAGTTCTTC.

In DNA form, the CDR3 reads TGTGCCAGCAGCCCCTTAAGGACAGTTAGCACAGATACGCAGTATTTT. Amino acid sequence: CASSPLRTVSTDTQYF. The chain recombines TRBV5-4 with TRBJ2-3, with D possibly matching TRBD1 (6 bases). Per germline, CDR1 SGHNT and CDR2 YYREEE (reference sequence). Trimming shortened V by 4 bases and J by 0 bases, and 15 bases separated the two germline ends. The CDR3 contains 16 residues.

V gene TRBV5-4 combines with J gene TRBJ1-2; 9 bases match TRBD1. Trimming cost V 0 bases and J 6 bases; bases outside gene matches: 0. Looked up from germline, CDR1 is SGHNT and CDR2 is YYREEE (reference sequence). The CDR3 extends over 13 amino acids. The CDR3 loop reads CASSLGQGDGYTF. The CDR3 DNA is TGTGCCAGCAGCTTGGGACAGGGGGATGGCTACACCTTC.

This chain links TRBV5-1 with TRBJ2-7, with 9 bases lining up with TRBD2. After removal of 0 bases from V and 2 bases from J, the junction contained 15 bases not matched to a gene. Germline V lookup: CDR1 SGHRS, CDR2 YFSETQ. This CDR3 comprises 19 residues. CDR3 loop: CASSLGLAGTISFPYEQYF. CDR3 DNA sequence: TGCGCCAGCAGCTTGGGGCTAGCGGGAACGATCTCCTTTCCCTACGAGCAGTACTTC.

The rearrangement uses TRBV5-1 and TRBJ2-7, with 11 bases identical to TRBD1. J gave up 4 bases and V 4 bases, and 4 bases lay outside the gene matches. This CDR3 has 14 amino acids. In germline, CDR1 is SGHRS, CDR2 YFSETQ. The CDR3 is CASSAGTGGYEQYF. CDR3 DNA sequence: TGCGCCAGCAGCGCCGGGACAGGGGGATACGAGCAGTACTTC. The full variable domain, its missing parts supplied by reference TRBV5-1 and TRBJ2-7, is KAGVTQTPRYLIKTRGQQVTLSCSPISGHRSVSWYQQTPGQGLQFLFEYFSETQRNKGNFPGRFSGRQFSNSRSEMNVSTLELGDSALYLCASSAGTGGYEQYFGPGTRLTVT.

V usage is TRBV20-1 and J usage is TRBJ1-2; unclear D gene. Trimming cost V 6 bases and J 4 bases, with 9 bases left between them. Germline V gives CDR1 DFQATT, CDR2 SNEGSKA (reference sequence). This CDR3 is 11 amino acids long. Here the CDR3 DNA reads TGCAGTGCCGTATACTTCTATGGCTACACCTTC. Protein product: CSAVYFYGYTF.

In this sample, this clone turned up once. The V gene is TRBV7-3, the J gene TRBJ2-2; D is undetermined. Trimming removed 6 bases from V and 6 bases from J, with 11 bases in between. CDR1 SGHTA and CDR2 FQGTGA come from the germline V gene. The CDR3 sequence is 13 residues long. CDR3 sequence reads: CASRLGDAGELFF. In DNA form, the CDR3 reads TGTGCCAGCAGGTTAGGAGACGCCGGGGAGCTGTTTTTT.

The V and J genes are TRBV18 and TRBJ1-5, with 9 positions matching TRBD1. The trim removed 3 bases at V and 2 bases at J, leaving 2 bases unmatched. The CDR3 contains 15 residues. The germline V gene encodes CDR1 KGHSH and CDR2 LQKENI. CDR3 in DNA: TGTGCCAGCTCACCGACAGGGGGGCGCAATCAGCCCCAGCATTTT. Amino acids: CASSPTGGRNQPQHF.

The DNA of the CDR3 is TGTGCCAGCAGATCTAGCGGGGCCTCCTACAATGAGCAGTTCTTC. Protein: CASRSSGASYNEQFF. The gene calls are TRBV6-6 and TRBJ2-1, with 9 bases fitting TRBD2. Germline-derived CDR1 and CDR2 are MNHNY and SVGAGI (reference sequence). This CDR3 region has 15 residues. V lost 6 bases and J lost 0; bases outside the gene matches: 3.

The chain carries TRBV12-5 and TRBJ1-2; D perhaps matches TRBD1 (6 bases). This CDR3 region has 14 residues. V was shortened by 3 bases and J by 6 bases, with 14 bases between the two germline ends. CDR1 LGHNT and CDR2 FRNRAP come from the germline V gene. This chain's CDR3 is CASGFSGGGNGYTF. CDR3 in DNA: TGTGCTAGTGGTTTCTCTGGGGGCGGCAATGGCTACACCTTC.